This T cell receptor (beta chain) was obtained from a study of T cell responses to AZD1222 COVID-19 vaccine. Using immunoSEQ multiplex PCR, the repertoire was profiled, and TCRdb retains in-frame clones only, with some absent. This table has nearly 90,000 clones, around 90% appearing once. Germline CDR1 is SGHRS and CDR2 is YFSETQ. After removal of 1 base from V and 5 bases from J, the junction contained 6 bases not matched to a gene. The CDR3 length is 16 residues. Findings and limits, study-wide: Among the donors, most were white British and more were female, and clonal diversity was possibly underestimated.

About this clone itself: The antigen remains undetermined.

The clonotype originates from an adult in good health. The material was peripheral blood, obtained on day 0 of AZD1222 vaccination. This chain links TRBV5-1 with TRBJ2-1, with TRBD2 matching 10 bases. The CDR3: CASSLFVLAGNNEQFF. The CDR3 DNA is TGCGCCAGCAGCTTGTTTGTACTAGCGGGAAACAATGAGCAGTTCTTC.